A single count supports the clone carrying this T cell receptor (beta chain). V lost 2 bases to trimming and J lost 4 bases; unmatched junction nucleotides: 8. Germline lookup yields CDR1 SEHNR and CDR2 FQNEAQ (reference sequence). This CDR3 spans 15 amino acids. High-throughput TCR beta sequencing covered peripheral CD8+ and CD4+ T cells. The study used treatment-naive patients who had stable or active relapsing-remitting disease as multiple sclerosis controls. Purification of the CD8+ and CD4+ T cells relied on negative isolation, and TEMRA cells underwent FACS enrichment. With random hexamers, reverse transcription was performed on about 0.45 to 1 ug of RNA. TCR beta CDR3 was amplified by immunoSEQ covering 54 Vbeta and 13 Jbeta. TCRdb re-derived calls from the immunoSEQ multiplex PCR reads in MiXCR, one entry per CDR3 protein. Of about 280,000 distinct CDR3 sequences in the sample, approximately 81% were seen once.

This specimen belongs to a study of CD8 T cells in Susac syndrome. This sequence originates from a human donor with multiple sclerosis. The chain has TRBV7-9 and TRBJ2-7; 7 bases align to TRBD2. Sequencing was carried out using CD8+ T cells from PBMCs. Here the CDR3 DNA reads TGTGCCAGCAGCTTAAGCGGGGCGAGTACTTACGAGCAGTACTTC. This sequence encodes CASSLSGASTYEQYF.